Below, 8 T cell receptor beta chains from the same sample are listed, as sequenced in a study of post-analysis software for immune sequencing data. Their target antigens are unknown. Findings and limits, study-wide: Among roughly five TRBV segments more frequent in patients than controls were TRBV5-6, TRBV5-1 and TRBV20-1.

Each TCR beta cDNA library carried unique molecular identifiers. TCRdb called the PCR reads again in MiXCR, with one record for every CDR3 protein. Seen here are fewer than 850,000 distinct CDR3 sequences, about 32% observed once, and the top ten hold around 0.55%. Sequenced input: blood. These receptors were collected from a girl aged 10 to 17 with multiple sclerosis.

As for this clonotype: Mismatch with germline at one junction end may stem from a read error. The V gene is TRBV7-2, the J gene TRBJ2-7; D gene unclear. The CDR3 length is 14 residues. Germline V gene data show CDR1 as SGHTA and CDR2 as FQGNSA. The CDR3 nucleotides are TGTGCCAACAGCTTCTTCGGAAGCTCCTACGAGCAGTACTTC. Amino acid sequence: CANSFFGSSYEQYF.

This clonotype was seen more than once but under ten times. V usage is TRBV10-3 and J usage is TRBJ2-7; no clear D gene. The CDR3 sequence is 12 residues long. The V and J ends lost 1 base and 6 bases respectively, with 7 bases between them. The germline V gene has CDR1 ENHRY and CDR2 SYGVKD. DNA of the CDR3: TGTGCCATCAGTGAGTTAAATCTCGAGCAGTACTTC. It encodes CAISELNLEQYF.

The V and J genes are TRBV28 and TRBJ2-1; D possibly corresponds to TRBD2 (5 bases). This CDR3 region has 15 residues. V lost 1 base to trimming and J lost 6 bases, with 13 bases between them. CDR1 and CDR2 (germline): MDHEN, SYDVKM. This chain's CDR3 is CASSLLGGRGNEQFF. DNA for the CDR3: TGTGCCAGCAGTTTATTGGGCGGTCGGGGCAATGAGCAGTTCTTC.

The chain joins TRBV20-1 to TRBJ1-4; TRBD1 aligns across 8 bases. This CDR3 region has 14 residues. After removal of 1 base from V and 8 bases from J, the junction contained 6 bases not matched to a gene. The germline CDR1 and CDR2 sequences are DFQATT and SNEGSKA (reference sequence). The CDR3 protein is CSARVVQGEEKLFF. The CDR3 region has the DNA TGCAGTGCTAGAGTGGTACAGGGGGAGGAAAAACTGTTTTTT.

As regards this clonotype: It is likely a read error, because the conserved phenylalanine at the end of the CDR3 is missing. The V gene is TRBV6-2 or TRBV6-3, the J gene TRBJ2-5; 12 bases are a match to TRBD2. With V trimmed by 5 bases and J by 7 bases, 8 bases remained unmatched. The CDR3 loop spans 15 amino acids. Germline loops: CDR1 MNHEY, CDR2 SVGEGT. This CDR3 reads CASSRRLAGDGTQYV. The DNA of the CDR3 is TGTGCCAGCAGTCGCCGACTAGCGGGAGACGGGACCCAGTACGTC.

The V call is TRBV14, the J call TRBJ1-1; D might be TRBD1 (6 bases). From germline, CDR1 is SGHDN and CDR2 FVKESK. The length of the CDR3 is 14 residues. V was pared by 0 bases and J by 6 bases, with 11 bases between. The CDR3 DNA is TGTGCCAGCAGCCAAGACAGGGGCTCCCCTGAAGCTTTCTTT. Its protein product is CASSQDRGSPEAFF.

This rearrangement joins TRBV20-1 to TRBJ2-5, with D perhaps TRBD2 (6 bases). The V end lost 3 bases, the J end lost 5 bases, and 13 bases lay between the germline ends. This CDR3 region has 13 residues. The V gene's germline CDR1 is DFQATT and CDR2 SNEGSKA (reference sequence). The DNA for the CDR3 is TGCAGTGCTAGGCTCGCGGGAAGTGAGACCCAGTACTTC. Its protein is CSARLAGSETQYF.

This clonotype has just a few counts. This chain joins TRBV2 and TRBJ2-1; 7 nucleotides align to TRBD2. CDR1 is SNHLY and CDR2 is FYNNEI in the germline V gene. The CDR3 sequence is 15 residues long. Losses at the gene ends were 2 bases for V and 5 bases for J; bases not matched to a gene: 6. Here the CDR3 reads CASSEFKRDHNEQFF. The CDR3 nucleotides read TGTGCCAGCAGTGAATTTAAGCGGGACCACAATGAGCAGTTCTTC. Filled out from reference TRBV2 and TRBJ2-1, the complete variable domain reads EPEVTQTPSHQVTQMGQEVILRCVPISNHLYFYWYRQILGQKVEFLVSFYNNEISEKSEIFDDQFSVERPDGSNFTLKIRSTKLEDSAMYFCASSEFKRDHNEQFFGPGTRLTVL.